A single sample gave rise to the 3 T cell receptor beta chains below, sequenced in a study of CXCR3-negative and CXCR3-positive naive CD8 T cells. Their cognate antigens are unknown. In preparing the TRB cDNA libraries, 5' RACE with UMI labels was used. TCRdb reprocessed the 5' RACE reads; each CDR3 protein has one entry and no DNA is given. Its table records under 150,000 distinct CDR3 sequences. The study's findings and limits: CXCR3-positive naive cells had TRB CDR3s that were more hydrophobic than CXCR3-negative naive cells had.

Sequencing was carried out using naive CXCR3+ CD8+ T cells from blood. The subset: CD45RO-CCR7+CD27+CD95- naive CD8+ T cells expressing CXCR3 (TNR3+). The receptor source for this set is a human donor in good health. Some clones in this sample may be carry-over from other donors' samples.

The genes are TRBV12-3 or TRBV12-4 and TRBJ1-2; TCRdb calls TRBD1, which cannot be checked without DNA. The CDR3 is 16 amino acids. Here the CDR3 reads CASSSLEIGDNYGYTF.

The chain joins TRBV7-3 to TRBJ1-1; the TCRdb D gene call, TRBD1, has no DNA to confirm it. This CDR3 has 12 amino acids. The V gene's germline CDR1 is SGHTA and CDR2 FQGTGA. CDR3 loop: CASSPGTGQAFF.

The CDR3: CASSPDRGAYEQYF. This sequence joins TRBV3-1 and TRBJ2-7; absent DNA, TCRdb's TRBD1 call cannot be checked. The CDR3 has 14 residues. Germline CDR1 and CDR2: LGHDT and YNNKEL (reference sequence).